This TCR beta chain was captured in a study of siplizumab effects on memory and regulatory T cells. Study conclusions and caveats: Treatment with siplizumab left mappable alloreactive CD4+ clones averaging approximately 69% Treg-derived, compared with under 30% in controls. Siplizumab significantly reduced alloreactive sequences traceable to unstimulated CD4+ memory cells.

Germline assignment: CDR1 SGHTA and CDR2 FQGNSA. The length of the CDR3 is 17 residues. J lost 7 bases, V lost 0 bases, and 10 bases had no gene match. Concerning this clone itself: Its target is unknown.

Assay: immunoSEQ multiplex PCR; the TCRdb copy retains only in-frame clones and omits some. The sample lists some 100,000 clones, 96% seen once, with 0.031% in the top ten. This sequence joins TRBV7-2 and TRBJ2-1, with TRBD2 matching 9 bases. Material for sequencing was naive CD4+ T cells sorted from blood. This TCR came from a human donor in good health. The CDR3 is CASSLASTGLAKNEQFF. The CDR3 nucleotides read TGTGCCAGCAGCTTAGCCTCAACGGGACTAGCTAAGAATGAGCAGTTCTTC.